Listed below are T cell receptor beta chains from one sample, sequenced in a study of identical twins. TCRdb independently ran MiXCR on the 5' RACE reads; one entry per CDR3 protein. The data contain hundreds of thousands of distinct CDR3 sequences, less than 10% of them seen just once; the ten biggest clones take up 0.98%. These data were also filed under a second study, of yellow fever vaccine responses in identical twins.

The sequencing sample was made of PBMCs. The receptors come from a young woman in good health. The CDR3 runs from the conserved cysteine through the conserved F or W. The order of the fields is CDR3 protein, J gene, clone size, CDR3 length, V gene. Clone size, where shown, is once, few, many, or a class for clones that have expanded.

CDR3: CSARWAPDGESSYEQYF
J: TRBJ2-7
size: few
length: 17
V: TRBV20-1

CDR3: CSARDRTSGGPFDEQYF
J: TRBJ2-7
size: few
length: 17
V: TRBV20-1

CDR3: CASRRSGRFGDTQYF
J: TRBJ2-3
size: .
length: 15
V: TRBV12-3/TRBV12-4

CDR3: CASSLNGIHEQYF
J: TRBJ2-7
size: .
length: 13
V: TRBV7-9

CDR3: CASMGIAGGPNEQFF
J: TRBJ2-1
size: few
length: 15
V: TRBV25-1

CDR3: CASSEVGEYF
J: TRBJ2-5
size: .
length: 10
V: TRBV2

CDR3: CASSLDWGESPLHF
J: TRBJ1-6
size: .
length: 14
V: TRBV7-2

CDR3: CASSLGASGVIADTQYF
J: TRBJ2-3
size: few
length: 17
V: TRBV11-2

CDR3: CSVDTAGGLAGGYNEQFF
J: TRBJ2-1
size: many
length: 18
V: TRBV29-1

CDR3: CSAPQGSDYNEQFF
J: TRBJ2-1
size: many
length: 14
V: TRBV20-1

CDR3: CASSLWGGQPQHF
J: TRBJ1-5
size: few
length: 13
V: TRBV28

CDR3: CASSSPGLAFLGQYF
J: TRBJ2-7
size: many
length: 15
V: TRBV11-2

CDR3: CATSEYRDRAWLADYEQYF
J: TRBJ2-7
size: .
length: 19
V: TRBV24-1

CDR3: CASSRRQGTYNEQFF
J: TRBJ2-1
size: many
length: 15
V: TRBV7-8

CDR3: CATSDAVAGGRSTDTQYF
J: TRBJ2-3
size: .
length: 18
V: TRBV24-1

CDR3: CASSYGELAGYYEQYF
J: TRBJ2-7
size: once
length: 16
V: TRBV6-5

CDR3: CASSQFSNTEAFF
J: TRBJ1-1
size: .
length: 13
V: TRBV6-1

CDR3: CASSSDSSTNTGELFF
J: TRBJ2-2
size: many
length: 16
V: TRBV6-4

CDR3: CSVAIAGGYEQYF
J: TRBJ2-7
size: many
length: 13
V: TRBV29-1

CDR3: CSVAQANSNQPQHF
J: TRBJ1-5
size: many
length: 14
V: TRBV29-1

CDR3: CASSSRDGGEYF
J: TRBJ2-7
size: few
length: 12
V: TRBV28

CDR3: CASSTGTGLDTEAFF
J: TRBJ1-1
size: .
length: 15
V: TRBV12-3/TRBV12-4

CDR3: CASSERLGTDTQYF
J: TRBJ2-3
size: .
length: 14
V: TRBV25-1

CDR3: CASSHPGQGVYEQYF
J: TRBJ2-7
size: .
length: 15
V: TRBV5-1

CDR3: CSASLPGANSYEQYF
J: TRBJ2-7
size: few
length: 15
V: TRBV20-1

CDR3: CASSLWTGNNEQFF
J: TRBJ2-1
size: few
length: 14
V: TRBV11-2

CDR3: CASSLGRELSYNEQFF
J: TRBJ2-1
size: .
length: 16
V: TRBV11-3

CDR3: CAIGTATGELFF
J: TRBJ2-2
size: few
length: 12
V: TRBV10-3

CDR3: CASSIWPGRSSGANVLTF
J: TRBJ2-6
size: few
length: 18
V: TRBV28

CDR3: CSAPSRGGYTF
J: TRBJ1-2
size: many
length: 11
V: TRBV29-1

CDR3: CASRGLAGYTGELFF
J: TRBJ2-2
size: .
length: 15
V: TRBV10-2

CDR3: CSVESMSGGNEQFF
J: TRBJ2-1
size: .
length: 14
V: TRBV29-1

CDR3: CASSSLFTGLAGPGELFF
J: TRBJ2-2
size: .
length: 18
V: TRBV7-7

CDR3: CASSERQEGYHEQFF
J: TRBJ2-1
size: few
length: 15
V: TRBV7-9

CDR3: CASSQDHGGAGGELFF
J: TRBJ2-2
size: .
length: 16
V: TRBV4-3

CDR3: CASSLNLAGSSYNEQFF
J: TRBJ2-1
size: few
length: 17
V: TRBV12-3/TRBV12-4

CDR3: CASSLARLGTHRGNEQYF
J: TRBJ2-7
size: many
length: 18
V: TRBV11-1

CDR3: CSASIGALMNTEAFF
J: TRBJ1-1
size: few
length: 15
V: TRBV20-1

CDR3: CASSSLTGTYEQYF
J: TRBJ2-7
size: .
length: 14
V: TRBV7-2

CDR3: CASSLQVNTGELFF
J: TRBJ2-2
size: .
length: 14
V: TRBV4-3

CDR3: CSARGAGVWAYEQYF
J: TRBJ2-7
size: many
length: 15
V: TRBV20-1

CDR3: CASSQEVAPGEQYF
J: TRBJ2-7
size: .
length: 14
V: TRBV4-2

CDR3: CATSVAGGKGEQYF
J: TRBJ2-7
size: .
length: 14
V: TRBV24-1

CDR3: CASSQDAVGGGYEQYF
J: TRBJ2-7
size: .
length: 16
V: TRBV4-2

CDR3: CASRGLAGGRTGELFF
J: TRBJ2-2
size: .
length: 16
V: TRBV2

CDR3: CSVEEWVVGQGDGYTF
J: TRBJ1-2
size: many
length: 16
V: TRBV29-1

CDR3: CASTAGLTSTDTQYF
J: TRBJ2-3
size: many
length: 15
V: TRBV3-1

CDR3: CSARKQGAVETQYF
J: TRBJ2-5
size: .
length: 14
V: TRBV20-1

CDR3: CASSTLQEALDF
J: TRBJ1-5
size: .
length: 12
V: TRBV28

CDR3: CAISESRGGAQETQYF
J: TRBJ2-5
size: few
length: 16
V: TRBV10-3

CDR3: CSASHPDTQYF
J: TRBJ2-3
size: many
length: 11
V: TRBV20-1

CDR3: CASSTTGSSGNTIYF
J: TRBJ1-3
size: many
length: 15
V: TRBV6-1

CDR3: CASRGQGVWNEQFF
J: TRBJ2-1
size: many
length: 14
V: TRBV6-1

CDR3: CASSEKTGGLFF
J: TRBJ2-1
size: few
length: 12
V: TRBV6-1

CDR3: CASTPYGGGHTGELFF
J: TRBJ2-2
size: .
length: 16
V: TRBV12-3/TRBV12-4

CDR3: CASSHTGSYEQYF
J: TRBJ2-7
size: many
length: 13
V: TRBV14

CDR3: CATSRGGTSGVQYNEQFF
J: TRBJ2-1
size: few
length: 18
V: TRBV15

CDR3: CASSLKGVYNEQFF
J: TRBJ2-1
size: few
length: 14
V: TRBV7-2